These 29 T cell receptor beta chains share one sample of origin, sequenced in a study of T cell repertoires in cytomegalovirus infection. One entry per CDR3 protein results from TCRdb running MiXCR on the reads. The sample lists approximately 630,000 distinct CDR3 sequences, 24% occurring once. Sample: CD8+ T cells from PBMCs. These receptors originate from a human donor in good health (CMV status not recorded). Some clones in this sample may be carry-over from other donors' samples.

This clonotype was picked up a small number of times. This chain links TRBV27 with TRBJ1-5, with D maybe TRBD1 (6 bases). From germline, CDR1 is MNHEY and CDR2 SMNVEV (reference sequence). V lost 0 bases to trimming and J lost 6 bases, with 9 bases between them. The CDR3 covers 14 residues. As DNA, the CDR3 is TGTGCCAGCAGTTTATCGGGGGCGGTTCAGCCCCAGCATTTT. Translated, it gives CASSLSGAVQPQHF.

At least ten counts were recorded for this clonotype. The chain joins TRBV7-8 to TRBJ1-5; tentative D call: TRBD1 (6 bases). CDR1 and CDR2 from the germline V gene are SGHVS and FQNEAQ. Trimming took off 1 base at V and 0 bases at J, with 10 bases between the two ends. This CDR3 spans 16 amino acids. The CDR3: CASSLGTDYSNQPQHF. The CDR3 bases are TGTGCCAGCAGCTTAGGGACAGATTATAGCAATCAGCCCCAGCATTTT.

The V gene is TRBV15, the J gene TRBJ2-1; 9 nucleotides line up with TRBD2. The V and J ends lost 3 bases and 0 bases, in that order; junction bases with no gene match: 15. Germline CDR1 is LNHNV and CDR2 is YYDKDF (reference sequence). The CDR3 is 20 residues long. The CDR3 loop is CATSSYRASGDPSSYNEQFF. The CDR3 DNA sequence: TGTGCCACCAGCAGTTACAGGGCTAGCGGGGACCCTAGCTCCTACAATGAGCAGTTCTTC. The complete variable domain, with remaining parts taken from reference TRBV15 and TRBJ2-1, reads DAMVIQNPRYQVTQFGKPVTLSCSQTLNHNVMYWYQQKSSQAPKLLFHYYDKDFNNEADTPDNFQSRRPNTSFCFLDIRSPGLGDTAMYLCATSSYRASGDPSSYNEQFFGPGTRLTVL.

The chain combines TRBV15 with TRBJ2-1; D might be TRBD2 (6 bases). The V gene's germline CDR1 is LNHNV and CDR2 YYDKDF (reference sequence). The V end lost 0 bases, the J end lost 8 bases, and 17 bases lay between the germline ends. CDR3 length equals 16 residues. CDR3 nucleotides: TGTGCCACCAGCAGAGATCATTCGGGGGTAGGGTATGAGCAGTTCTTC. Translating gives CATSRDHSGVGYEQFF.

The rearrangement uses TRBV25-1 and TRBJ1-6; D ambiguous. Germline V CDR1 and CDR2: MGHDK, SYGVNS. Trimming removed 10 bases from V and 12 bases from J, with 10 bases in between. The CDR3 spans 10 residues. CDR3 sequence (DNA): TGTGCCAAAGCCCCTCGACCCCTCCACTTT. This encodes CAKAPRPLHF.

The V call is TRBV25-1, the J call TRBJ2-5; 9 bases map to TRBD2. Germline V gene data show CDR1 as MGHDK and CDR2 as SYGVNS. Losses at the gene ends were 7 bases for V and 6 bases for J; bases not matched to a gene: 3. This CDR3 comprises 12 residues. The CDR3 region has the DNA TGTGCCAGCACTAGCGGGGAAAAGACCCAGTACTTC. This encodes CASTSGEKTQYF.

The chain links TRBV20-1 to TRBJ1-1, with 11 bases aligning to TRBD1. The CDR3 extends over 16 amino acids. The germline CDR1 and CDR2 sequences are DFQATT and SNEGSKA (reference sequence). Losses at the gene ends were 0 bases for V and 4 bases for J; bases not matched to a gene: 7. The CDR3 DNA reads as TGCAGTGCTAGAGACGCGATTGGGACAGGGGGCACTGAAGCTTTCTTT. It specifies CSARDAIGTGGTEAFF.

Comments on this clonotype: Because the CDR3 is missing its conserved closing phenylalanine or tryptophan, this is likely a read error. The V call is TRBV7-9, the J call TRBJ1-6; D is perhaps TRBD1 (5 bases). Germline V lookup: CDR1 SEHNR, CDR2 FQNEAQ (reference sequence). V was trimmed by 5 bases and J by 8 bases, leaving 13 bases between them. The CDR3 totals 14 residues. The CDR3 here is CASSIDSLYSPLHL. In DNA, the CDR3 is TGTGCCAGCAGCATAGACAGCCTTTATTCACCCCTCCACCTT.

DNA of the CDR3: TGTGCCAGCAGTTTTGGTCTAGCGGGGGGGGATGAGCAGTTCTTC. Translated: CASSFGLAGGDEQFF. The chain combines TRBV28 with TRBJ2-1, with 12 bases lining up with TRBD2. There are 15 residues in the CDR3. J lost 8 bases, V lost 3 bases, and 5 bases had no gene match. Germline V lookup: CDR1 MDHEN, CDR2 SYDVKM.

This clonotype was seen at least ten times. This sequence joins TRBV11-3 and TRBJ2-3; D uncertain. Germline CDR1 and CDR2: SGHNT and YENEEA. The CDR3 is 13 amino acids. V was shortened by 5 bases and J by 6 bases, with 12 bases between the two germline ends. Here the CDR3 DNA reads TGTGCCAGCAGCCCCTATGGAGACGATACGCAGTATTTT. Its protein product is CASSPYGDDTQYF.

This clonotype was counted ten times or more. CDR3 coding DNA: TGTGCCAGCAGCTTAGGGGGGGACGAGCAGTACGTC. Its protein is CASSLGGDEQYV. The chain employs TRBV7-8 and TRBJ2-7, with D tentatively TRBD2 (6 bases). Germline-derived CDR1 and CDR2 are SGHVS and FQNEAQ. Trimming stripped 1 base from V and 5 bases from J, with 6 bases between. The CDR3 sequence is 12 residues long.

The rearrangement joins TRBV5-6 to TRBJ1-5; TRBD1 agrees at 8 bases. The CDR3 is 14 residues long. Losses at the gene ends were 4 bases for V and 5 bases for J; bases not matched to a gene: 5. Per germline, CDR1 SGHDT and CDR2 YYEEEE. The CDR3 DNA reads as TGTGCCAGCAGCCGGGACAGGCCTCATCAGCCCCAGCATTTT. This codes for CASSRDRPHQPQHF.

This clonotype was counted many times. The gene calls are TRBV7-2 and TRBJ2-1; 9 bases line up with TRBD1. V lost 4 bases and J lost 5; bases outside the gene matches: 6. Germline CDR1 is SGHTA and CDR2 is FQGNSA. This CDR3 contains 15 residues. CDR3: CASSSRDRVNNEQFF. Written as DNA, the CDR3 is TGTGCCAGCAGCTCCCGGGACAGGGTTAACAATGAGCAGTTCTTC.

The chain is built from TRBV2 and TRBJ2-7; 8 bases are a match to TRBD1. Trimming took 8 bases from V and 1 from J; bases not matched to a gene: 13. The CDR3 spans 16 residues. Germline V gene sequence: CDR1 SNHLY, CDR2 FYNNEI. The CDR3 region is CASRATKTGGSYEQYF. In DNA form, the CDR3 reads TGTGCCAGCCGAGCCACAAAAACAGGGGGTTCCTACGAGCAGTACTTC. The full variable domain, in which reference TRBV2 and TRBJ2-7 provide the parts outside the CDR3, is EPEVTQTPSHQVTQMGQEVILRCVPISNHLYFYWYRQILGQKVEFLVSFYNNEISEKSEIFDDQFSVERPDGSNFTLKIRSTKLEDSAMYFCASRATKTGGSYEQYFGPGTRLTVT.

V usage is TRBV28 and J usage is TRBJ2-1, with D uncertain. V dropped 3 bases and J dropped 10 bases, with 19 bases sitting between them. The CDR3 is 15 residues long. In germline, CDR1 is MDHEN, CDR2 SYDVKM. CDR3 sequence (DNA): TGTGCCAGCAGTTTGGGCTCCGTTTACCTTAAAGAGCAGTTCTTC. It specifies CASSLGSVYLKEQFF.

The rearrangement uses TRBV19 and TRBJ1-5, with 9 bases fitting TRBD1. The trim removed 9 bases at V and 1 base at J, leaving 13 bases unmatched. Germline values: CDR1 LNHDA, CDR2 SQIVND (reference sequence). The CDR3 loop spans 17 amino acids. CDR3 in amino acids: CASSPGQGAKSNQPQHF. The CDR3 nucleotides are TGTGCCAGCAGCCCGGGACAGGGAGCGAAAAGCAATCAGCCCCAGCATTTT.

A word on this clonotype: Germline and junction disagree at one end, which may indicate a read error. The V gene is TRBV11-2, the J gene TRBJ1-2; 8 nucleotides align to TRBD1. This CDR3 has 15 amino acids. Germline loops: CDR1 SGHAT, CDR2 FQNNGV. The DNA of the CDR3 is TGTGCCAACAGCGGATACAGGGGGGAGAACTATGGCTACACCTTC. This encodes CANSGYRGENYGYTF.

J is TRBJ1-1 and V is TRBV15, with D maybe TRBD1 (6 bases). V lost 8 bases to trimming and J lost 7 bases, with 11 bases between them. CDR3 length: 11 residues. Germline V gene lookup returns CDR1 LNHNV and CDR2 YYDKDF (reference sequence). The CDR3 bases are TGTGCCACCGGGATAGGGGGTGAAGCTTTCTTT. The encoded protein is CATGIGGEAFF.

Comments on this clonotype: A much larger clone differs from this one at a single base, so this may be a read error. The chain combines TRBV7-6 with TRBJ2-4; TRBD1 matches 9 bases. The CDR3 contains 15 residues. V lost 4 bases and J lost 2; bases outside the gene matches: 3. Germline CDR1 and CDR2: SGHVS and FNYEAQ. This CDR3 is CASSSDRGTKNIQYF. The CDR3 DNA reads TGTGCCAGCAGCTCGGACAGGGGAACCAAAAACATTCAGTACTTC. Variable domain in full (rest from reference TRBV7-6 and TRBJ2-4): GAGVSQSPRYKVTKRGQDVALRCDPISGHVSLYWYRQALGQGPEFLTYFNYEAQQDKSGLPNDRFSAERPEGSISTLTIQRTEQRDSAMYRCASSSDRGTKNIQYFGAGTRLSVL.

This clonotype appeared a single time. The genes are TRBV6-2 or TRBV6-3 and TRBJ2-2; possibly TRBD1 for D (5 bases). The V end was cut by 2 bases, the J end by 4 bases, with 11 bases between. Germline-derived CDR1 and CDR2 are MNHEY and SVGEGT. The CDR3 covers 15 residues. The CDR3 is CASSYGALITGELFF. Written as DNA, the CDR3 is TGTGCCAGCAGTTACGGGGCTCTCATCACCGGGGAGCTGTTTTTT.

J is TRBJ2-7 and V is TRBV7-9; possibly TRBD1 or TRBD2 for D (5 bases each). The CDR3 length is 13 residues. V lost 0 bases, J lost 5 bases, and 8 bases lay in between. Germline CDR1 and CDR2: SEHNR and FQNEAQ (reference sequence). Here the CDR3 reads CASSLARDHEQYF. The CDR3 DNA reads TGTGCCAGCAGCTTAGCTCGGGACCACGAGCAGTACTTC.

This clonotype came up many times. The chain combines TRBV7-2 with TRBJ1-1, with D perhaps matching TRBD1 (5 bases). Germline V gene sequence: CDR1 SGHTA, CDR2 FQGNSA. V was pared by 5 bases and J by 4 bases, with 11 bases between. The CDR3 loop spans 13 amino acids. The CDR3 nucleotides read TGTGCCAGCAGCGGCCTCGGGGGCACTGAAGCTTTCTTT. Its translation: CASSGLGGTEAFF.

The rearrangement links TRBV5-6 to TRBJ2-7, with D uncertain. V was clipped by 3 bases and J by 2 bases, with 12 bases between them. CDR3 size: 14 residues. Germline lookup yields CDR1 SGHDT and CDR2 YYEEEE. The CDR3 DNA sequence: TGTGCCAGCAGCTCCCCTGACACGACCTACGAGCAGTACTTC. Translated: CASSSPDTTYEQYF.

This chain joins TRBV12-3 or TRBV12-4 and TRBJ2-4; perhaps TRBD2 as D (6 bases). V lost 5 bases and J 9 bases, leaving 17 bases between the germline ends. The CDR3 has 14 residues. In DNA form, the CDR3 reads TGTGCCAGCAGTGACGTACCGGGACTTGGCATTCAGTACTTC. Residues: CASSDVPGLGIQYF.

This chain uses TRBV7-6 with TRBJ2-5, with no clear D. Trimming stripped 5 bases from V and 7 bases from J, with 14 bases between. The CDR3 extends over 13 amino acids. From germline, CDR1 is SGHVS and CDR2 FNYEAQ. CDR3 bases: TGTGCCAGCAGCCAGACCCTAAGAGGGACCCAGTACTTC. It codes for CASSQTLRGTQYF.

This clonotype occurred a few times. V gene TRBV20-1 combines with J gene TRBJ2-7; either TRBD1 or TRBD2 may supply D (7 bases each). V lost 3 bases to trimming and J lost 3 bases, with 18 bases between them. Germline-derived CDR1 and CDR2 are DFQATT and SNEGSKA (reference sequence). This CDR3 comprises 15 residues. As DNA, the CDR3 is TGCAGTGCTAGGGAGAGACAGGGCGGGGGCTACGAGCAGTACGTC. It encodes CSARERQGGGYEQYV.

This clonotype turned up a few times. The chain joins TRBV29-1 to TRBJ2-1; D may be TRBD1 or TRBD2 (6 bases each). Trimming took off 6 bases at V and 0 bases at J, with 9 bases between the two ends. This CDR3 is built from 13 residues. CDR1 and CDR2 (germline): SQVTM, ANQGSEA. CDR3 region: CSVQGGSYNEQFF. CDR3 nucleotides: TGCAGCGTACAGGGAGGCTCCTACAATGAGCAGTTCTTC.

The chain combines TRBV20-1 with TRBJ2-5, with 13 bases aligning to TRBD2. CDR1 is DFQATT and CDR2 is SNEGSKA in the germline V gene (reference sequence). This CDR3 region has 14 residues. Germline trimming cut 5 bases from V and 3 bases from J; bases unmatched to any gene: 3. For the CDR3, the DNA is TGCAGTGCTCGGGGGACTAGCGGGGAAGAGACCCAGTACTTC. Protein product: CSARGTSGEETQYF.

This clonotype was recorded many times. The V and J genes are TRBV7-2 and TRBJ2-2; perhaps TRBD2 as D (5 bases). The V and J ends lost 3 bases and 4 bases respectively, with 12 bases between them. Germline CDR1 SGHTA, CDR2 FQGNSA. This CDR3 has 15 residues. The CDR3 DNA reads TGTGCCAGCAGCTTTACGACTATGGGCACCGGGGAGCTGTTTTTT. Translated: CASSFTTMGTGELFF.